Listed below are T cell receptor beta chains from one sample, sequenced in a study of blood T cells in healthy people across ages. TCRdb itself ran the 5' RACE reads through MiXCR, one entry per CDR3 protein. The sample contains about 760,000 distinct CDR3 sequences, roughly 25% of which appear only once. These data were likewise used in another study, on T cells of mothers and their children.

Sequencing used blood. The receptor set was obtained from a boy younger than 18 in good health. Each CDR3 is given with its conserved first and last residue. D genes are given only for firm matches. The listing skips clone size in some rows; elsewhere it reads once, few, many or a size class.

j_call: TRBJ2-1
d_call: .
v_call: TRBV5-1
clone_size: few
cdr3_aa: CASSYLREQFF
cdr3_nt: TGCGCCAGCAGTTATCTAAGGGAGCAGTTCTTC

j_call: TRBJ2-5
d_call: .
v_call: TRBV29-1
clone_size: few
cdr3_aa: CSVKGLQETQYF
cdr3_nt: TGCAGCGTTAAGGGGCTCCAAGAGACCCAGTACTTC

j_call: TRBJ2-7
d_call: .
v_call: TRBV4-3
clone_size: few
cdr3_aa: CASSQRRLTWDADYEQYF
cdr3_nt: TGCGCCAGCAGCCAGCGGAGATTGACCTGGGACGCCGACTACGAGCAGTACTTC

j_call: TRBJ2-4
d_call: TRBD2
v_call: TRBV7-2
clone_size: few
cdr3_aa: CASSLTGGPDIQYF
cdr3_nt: TGTGCCAGCAGCTTGACGGGGGGGCCTGACATTCAGTACTTC

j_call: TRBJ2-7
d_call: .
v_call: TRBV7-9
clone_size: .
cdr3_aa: CASSLVDGGEQYF
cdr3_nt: TGTGCCAGCAGCTTAGTCGACGGGGGCGAGCAGTACTTC

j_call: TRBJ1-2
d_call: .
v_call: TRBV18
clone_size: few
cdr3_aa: CASSRVPGPSFTYGYTF
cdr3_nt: TGTGCCAGCTCCCGAGTGCCCGGGCCCAGCTTCACCTATGGCTACACCTTC

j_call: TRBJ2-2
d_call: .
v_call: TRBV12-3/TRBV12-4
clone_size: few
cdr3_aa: CASSPTGPGELFF
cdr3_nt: TGTGCCAGCAGTCCTACAGGCCCCGGGGAGCTGTTTTTT

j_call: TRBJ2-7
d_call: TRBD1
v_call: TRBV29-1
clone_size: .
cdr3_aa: CSVTPRGIPLYEQYF
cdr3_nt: TGCAGCGTTACCCCCAGGGGGATCCCACTCTACGAGCAGTACTTC

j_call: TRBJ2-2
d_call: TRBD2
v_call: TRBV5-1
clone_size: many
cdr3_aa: CASSFGGASTGELFF
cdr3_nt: TGCGCCAGCAGCTTCGGGGGGGCAAGTACCGGGGAGCTGTTTTTT

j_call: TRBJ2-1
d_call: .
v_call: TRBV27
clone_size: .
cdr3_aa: CASSYTTYNEQFF
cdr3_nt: TGTGCCAGCAGTTACACAACCTACAATGAGCAGTTCTTC

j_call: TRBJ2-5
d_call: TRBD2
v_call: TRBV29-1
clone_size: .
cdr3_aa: CIAAISGSMETQYF
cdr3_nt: TGCATCGCGGCAATTAGCGGGAGTATGGAGACCCAGTACTTC

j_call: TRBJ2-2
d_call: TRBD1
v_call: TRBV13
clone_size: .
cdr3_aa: CASSFPGQGTGELFF
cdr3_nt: TGTGCCAGCAGCTTCCCGGGACAGGGGACCGGGGAGCTGTTTTTT

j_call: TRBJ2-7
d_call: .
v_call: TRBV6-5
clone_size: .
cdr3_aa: CASSRGLPPYEQYF
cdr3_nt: TGTGCCAGCAGTCGAGGACTCCCTCCCTACGAGCAGTACTTC

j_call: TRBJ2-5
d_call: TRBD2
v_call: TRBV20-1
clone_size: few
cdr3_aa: CSARVTGGGETQYF
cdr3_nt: TGCAGTGCTAGGGTAACGGGAGGGGGGGAGACCCAGTACTTC

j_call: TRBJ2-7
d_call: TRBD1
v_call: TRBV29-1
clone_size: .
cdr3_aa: CSVEDQQGESYEQYF
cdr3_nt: TGCAGCGTTGAAGATCAGCAGGGGGAGTCCTACGAGCAGTACTTC

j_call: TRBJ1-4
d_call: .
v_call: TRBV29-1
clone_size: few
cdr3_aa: CSVFLSGMEKLFF
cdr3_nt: TGCAGCGTTTTTCTCTCAGGGATGGAAAAACTGTTTTTT

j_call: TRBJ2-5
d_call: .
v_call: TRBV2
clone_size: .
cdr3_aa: CASSVGRLNEQYF
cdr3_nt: TGTGCCAGCAGTGTCGGCAGGCTCAATGAGCAGTACTTC

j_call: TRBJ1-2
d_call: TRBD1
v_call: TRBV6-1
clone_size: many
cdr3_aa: CASSAEVDRGYGYTF
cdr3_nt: TGTGCCAGCAGTGCGGAGGTGGACAGGGGCTATGGCTACACCTTC

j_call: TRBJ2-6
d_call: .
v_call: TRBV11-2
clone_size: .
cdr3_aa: CASSGTTSGANVLTF
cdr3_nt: TGTGCCAGCAGCGGGACAACCTCTGGGGCCAACGTCCTGACTTTC